The 16 T cell receptor beta chains listed next were all sequenced from one sample in a study of T cell responses to AZD1222 COVID-19 vaccine. Profiling relied on immunoSEQ multiplex PCR, and the TCRdb table lists in-frame clones only, not all of them. The data show about 150,000 clones, more than 85% seen once. The source was peripheral blood, collected 28 days after the second AZD1222 dose. These TCRs come from an adult who received the AZD1222 COVID-19 vaccine.

There are a few counts of this clone. The chain combines TRBV7-3 with TRBJ2-2; TRBD1 matches at 7 bases. CDR1 is SGHTA and CDR2 is FQGTGA in the germline V gene. With V trimmed by 5 bases and J by 6 bases, 3 bases remained unmatched. The CDR3 has 13 amino acids. CDR3 in DNA: TGTGCCAGCAGCAAACAGGGGTCCGGGGAGCTGTTTTTT. Translated: CASSKQGSGELFF.

The gene calls are TRBV5-1 and TRBJ2-1; D gene uncertain. Germline values: CDR1 SGHRS, CDR2 YFSETQ. Trimming took off 0 bases at V and 6 bases at J, with 7 bases between the two ends. The CDR3 loop spans 13 amino acids. CDR3 sequence reads: CASSLEPTNEQFF. CDR3 DNA: TGCGCCAGCAGCTTGGAGCCAACCAATGAGCAGTTCTTC.

The gene calls are TRBV27 and TRBJ1-5; TRBD1 agrees at 8 bases. The germline gives CDR1 MNHEY, CDR2 SMNVEV (reference sequence). The CDR3 consists of 16 residues. Unmatched junction bases numbered 12, after V lost 5 bases and J lost 6 bases. The CDR3 here is CASSLGGQGLGQPQHF. CDR3 coding DNA: TGTGCCAGCAGTCTAGGAGGACAGGGATTGGGTCAGCCCCAGCATTTT.

The rearrangement links TRBV6-5 to TRBJ1-3; D is ambiguous. Looked up from germline, CDR1 is MNHEY and CDR2 is SVGAGI. The length of the CDR3 is 15 residues. V was shortened by 2 bases and J by 2 bases, with 10 bases between the two germline ends. The CDR3 loop is CASSYKGSAGNTIYF. The CDR3, as DNA: TGTGCCAGCAGTTACAAGGGATCGGCTGGAAACACCATATATTTT.

V and J are TRBV27 and TRBJ2-7, with TRBD2 matching over 7 bases. Germline loops: CDR1 MNHEY, CDR2 SMNVEV (reference sequence). This CDR3 region has 15 residues. The J segment lost 5 bases and the V segment lost 3 bases, leaving 10 bases of the junction unmatched. The DNA for the CDR3 is TGTGCCAGCAGTTTTCAAGATCGGGGGGTTCACGAGCAGTACTTC. Translation: CASSFQDRGVHEQYF.

In its sample, this clone was seen a few times. The chain uses TRBV7-9 and TRBJ2-3; D gene uncertain. The CDR3 is made up of 16 amino acids. Germline V gene lookup returns CDR1 SEHNR and CDR2 FQNEAQ (reference sequence). Trimming took 0 bases from V and 4 from J, leaving 14 bases between them. For the CDR3, the DNA is TGTGCCAGCAGCTTAGCAGTGTCAGCTAAGTCAGATACGCAGTATTTT. The encoded protein is CASSLAVSAKSDTQYF.

The chain uses TRBV21-1 and TRBJ1-2. TRBV21-1 is marked as a pseudogene. The CDR3 loop spans 14 amino acids. The CDR3 nucleotides read TGTGCCAACATAGGGCGGGAGGGACCGTATGGCTACACCTTC. Its protein product is CANIGREGPYGYTF.

The genes are TRBV14 and TRBJ2-1; 8 bases line up with TRBD2. The CDR3 length is 14 residues. Germline-derived CDR1 and CDR2 are SGHDN and FVKESK. Trimming removed 1 base from V and 10 bases from J; junction bases left unmatched: 6. CDR3 sequence (DNA): TGTGCCAGCAGCCAAGTCTTTAGCGGGGAAGAGCAGTTCTTC. This encodes CASSQVFSGEEQFF.

V usage is TRBV7-9 and J usage is TRBJ1-1; no reliable D call. Between the trimmed V and J ends, which lost 1 base and 2 bases, there was a span of 5 bases. The CDR3 has 13 residues. Germline V lookup: CDR1 SEHNR, CDR2 FQNEAQ (reference sequence). This CDR3 reads CASSLERNTEAFF. CDR3 DNA: TGTGCCAGCAGCTTAGAGAGAAACACTGAAGCTTTCTTT.

J is TRBJ2-1 and V is TRBV7-9, with TRBD2 matching over 8 bases. The CDR3 runs to 16 residues. V dropped 4 bases and J dropped 1; count of bases not matched to a gene: 6. CDR1 and CDR2 (germline): SEHNR, FQNEAQ (reference sequence). CDR3 DNA sequence: TGTGCCAGCAGCTCCTTCGGGACTAGATCCTACAATGAGCAGTTCTTC. It specifies CASSSFGTRSYNEQFF.

The rearrangement links TRBV2 to TRBJ2-1; 11 bases are a match to TRBD2. Germline CDR1 reads SNHLY; CDR2 reads FYNNEI. The V segment lost 6 bases and the J segment 2 bases; nucleotides outside the gene matches: 3. The length of the CDR3 is 15 residues. The CDR3 DNA reads TGTGCCAGCAGGGTAGCGGGAGGGACCTACAATGAGCAGTTCTTC. It yields the protein CASRVAGGTYNEQFF.

This clone was detected only a few times. The rearrangement joins TRBV25-1 to TRBJ1-1; D not certain. The germline gives CDR1 MGHDK, CDR2 SYGVNS. CDR3 length: 11 amino acids. V was cut by 8 bases and J by 4 bases, with 8 bases left in between. For the CDR3, the DNA is TGTGCCAGCTTCGAAGGCACTGAAGCTTTCTTT. Its protein product is CASFEGTEAFF. Supplemented by reference TRBV25-1 and TRBJ1-1, the full variable domain reads EADIYQTPRYLVIGTGKKITLECSQTMGHDKMYWYQQDPGMELHLIHYSYGVNSTEKGDLSSESTVSRIRTEHFPLTLESARPSHTSQYLCASFEGTEAFFGQGTRLTVV.

The gene calls are TRBV28 and TRBJ2-7; 9 positions agree with TRBD2. CDR3 length: 13 residues. The J segment lost 2 bases and the V segment lost 9 bases, leaving 5 bases of the junction unmatched. Germline CDR1 MDHEN, CDR2 SYDVKM. CDR3 in amino acids: CASTGLAPYEQYF. In DNA, the CDR3 is TGTGCCAGTACGGGACTAGCCCCCTACGAGCAGTACTTC.

V and J are TRBV19 and TRBJ1-5, with D hard to call. CDR3 length: 16 residues. Trimming pared 4 bases from V and 2 bases from J, leaving 15 bases between. Germline V lookup: CDR1 LNHDA, CDR2 SQIVND (reference sequence). The CDR3 DNA follows: TGTGCCAGTAGTACCAGCCGAGGTCGTGGCAATCAGCCCCAGCATTTT. Translated, it gives CASSTSRGRGNQPQHF.

The chain has TRBV27 and TRBJ1-1; D is undetermined. Trimming cost V 5 bases and J 3 bases, with 13 bases left between them. Germline assignment: CDR1 MNHEY and CDR2 SMNVEV (reference sequence). The CDR3 loop spans 14 amino acids. CDR3 bases: TGTGCCAGCAGTCCTCAGGCCCTCGACACTGAAGCTTTCTTT. Its translation is CASSPQALDTEAFF.

The V call is TRBV28, the J call TRBJ1-4; D remains ambiguous. The germline gives CDR1 MDHEN, CDR2 SYDVKM. The CDR3 has 12 amino acids. The V and J ends lost 3 bases and 4 bases respectively, with 3 bases between them. The CDR3 reads CASSFRNEKLFF. The DNA of the CDR3 is TGTGCCAGCAGTTTCCGTAATGAAAAACTGTTTTTT.